This TCR beta chain was sequenced for a study of graft-versus-host responses after intestinal transplantation listed by TCRdb under 2021. Turning to the overall study: Multivisceral, liver-intestinal, or isolated intestinal transplants were received by the recipients. Alloreactive clones were identified by sequencing pre-transplant mixed lymphocyte reaction products and comparing these products with unstimulated pre-transplant donor and recipient T cells. Of the roughly 23 intestinal transplant recipients enrolled in the cohort, one of whom was a retransplant, a few patients without pretransplant specimens were excluded. After intestinal transplantation, graft-versus-host and host-versus-graft alloreactive T cell clones in the graft, circulation and bone marrow were tracked using bulk TCR-beta CDR3 sequencing. Every recipient was given anti-thymocyte globulin induction, followed by around three years of maintenance tacrolimus and steroids. Rather than going through the commercial service, samples from three later patients were sequenced in-house on an Illumina MiSeq and processed with MiXCR. Donor T cell macrochimerism was defined as a peak of at least 4% donor T cells among recipient peripheral blood mononuclear cells. Beyond this particular receptor, the publication reports: GvH clones turned up in recipient bone marrow, with some appearing earlier in ileal mucosa or blood, a pattern consistent with an intestinal mucosal origin. Early after transplant, peak levels of circulating GvH clones were associated with declines in HvG clones. The conclusions were limited by the relatively low number and heterogeneity of the intestinal transplant patients. High GvH to HvG T cell clonal ratios were observed in the allografts of patients with donor T cell macrochimerism.

Blood samples were collected up to 4 times in the first month after transplant and then at least monthly when available. Turning to this clone: The antigen it recognizes is unknown. Per-nucleotide qualities are absent, and no much larger clonotype sits a single base away.

V is pruned by 6 bases and J by 7 bases, leaving 6 bases of the junction without a gene match. The CDR3, from cysteine to phenylalanine, totals 15 residues. Kept here is only the CDR3 DNA, which spans 45 bases and is read in frame from base 1. The germline V gene yields SNHLY for CDR1 and FYNNEI for CDR2. Preparation of the library involved the immunoSEQ multiplex PCR assay. For most patients, high-throughput TCR-beta CDR3 sequencing of genomic DNA was performed by Adaptive Biotechnologies. The original pipeline was this. TCR sequencing data for around 20 patients were retrieved from Adaptive's ImmunoSEQ software; a few other patients were processed with MiXCR and VDJtools. CDR3 nucleotide sequences shared by donor and recipient were removed because the origin of these sequences could not be assigned. At least 2-fold expansion over unstimulated cells and a minimum CFSE-low frequency of 0.002% (template counts) or 0.001% (read counts) were required for clones to be classified as alloreactive. Clones were considered mappable if detected in sequenced pre-transplant spleen, lymph node, or MLR CFSE-low populations of the donor or recipient. The cumulative frequency of alloreactive clones was calculated as a percentage of all sequences, weighted by copy number. Held by TCRdb, this immuneACCESS table contains in-frame sequences only and omits some clones. Under half of the omission traces to an unresolved V gene where checked; the cause of the rest is unknown. The V and J calls and the clone size are those of that table, but D and trimming were determined from the DNA. The sample contains some 43,000 clones, about 95% of them found a single time. The top ten constitute roughly 1.5% of the sample.

The clonotype comes from a human patient who received an intestinal transplant, so some T cells may come from the graft donor. The sample in question was PBMCs, obtained around 350 days after intestinal transplant. Recombination joined TRBV2 with TRBJ2-1, with TRBD2 matching 13 junction bases. The nucleotide sequence is TGTGCCAGCAGCTTACTAGCGGGAGGGCGTAATGAGCAGTTCTTC. Its translation reads: CASSLLAGGRNEQFF. When the CDR3 is completed using the reference TRBV2 and TRBJ2-1 genes on either side, the full variable domain is EPEVTQTPSHQVTQMGQEVILRCVPISNHLYFYWYRQILGQKVEFLVSFYNNEISEKSEIFDDQFSVERPDGSNFTLKIRSTKLEDSAMYFCASSLLAGGRNEQFFGPGTRLTVL.